Presented here are 5 T cell receptor beta chains from one specimen sequenced in a study of human T cells and chemical hapten exposure (dated by TCRdb to about 2021). The intended sense of this specimen's time point label: patch test 2, 6 weeks after DPC sensitization. The treatment or condition label corresponds to: therapeutic diphenylcyclopropenone sensitization with weekly scalp DPC. The method behind the library was RACE. The reads were generated on a NextSeq 500. Using fastp trimming at Q25 and MiXCR clonotype assembly, TCRdb reanalyzed the public sequencing data and kept in-frame beta chains. CDR3 protein duplicates are merged, each entry listing the most common genes and DNA. The sample table lists 330,000 or so distinct CDR3 sequences, just under 6.5% of them with a count of one. The ten biggest clones cover over 5.5% of the sample. This specimen was whole blood, taken in connection with sensitization to the hapten diphenylcyclopropenone (DPC). The receptor source for this set is a woman aged 18-29 years with alopecia areata. Some clones in this sample may be carry-over from other donors' samples.

This rearrangement joins TRBV7-9 to TRBJ2-3; tentative D call: TRBD1 (5 bases). The germline CDR1 and CDR2 sequences are SEHNR and FQNEAQ (reference sequence). Trimming took off 1 base at V and 2 bases at J, with 7 bases between the two ends. This CDR3 spans 14 amino acids. The CDR3 DNA is TGTGCCAGCAGCTTAGAGGGGAACACAGATACGCAGTATTTT. Protein sequence: CASSLEGNTDTQYF.

This clonotype was seen many times. CDR3 nucleotide sequence: TGTGCCACCAGCCCCGGGGGAGGGTCACCCCTCCACTTT. Translated: CATSPGGGSPLHF. This chain connects TRBV28 to TRBJ1-6, with TRBD1 as a possible D gene (5 bases). Germline-derived CDR1 and CDR2 are MDHEN and SYDVKM. This CDR3 comprises 13 residues. V dropped 10 bases and J dropped 10 bases, with 17 bases sitting between them.

The gene calls are TRBV2 and TRBJ1-5, with D possibly matching TRBD1 (5 bases). V was pared by 8 bases and J by 4 bases, with 12 bases between. This CDR3 has 13 residues. In germline, CDR1 is SNHLY, CDR2 FYNNEI. CDR3 sequence: CASERTPNQPQHF. DNA for the CDR3: TGTGCCAGCGAAAGGACACCGAATCAGCCCCAGCATTTT. Based on the CDR3 plus reference TRBV2 and TRBJ1-5, the full variable domain is EPEVTQTPSHQVTQMGQEVILRCVPISNHLYFYWYRQILGQKVEFLVSFYNNEISEKSEIFDDQFSVERPDGSNFTLKIRSTKLEDSAMYFCASERTPNQPQHFGDGTRLSIL.

The chain uses TRBV11-1 and TRBJ1-2, with D unresolved. V was trimmed by 5 bases and J by 2 bases, leaving 12 bases between them. Germline lookup yields CDR1 SGHAT and CDR2 FQDESV (reference sequence). The CDR3 loop spans 14 amino acids. CDR3 sequence: CASSPRFKNYGYTF. The CDR3, as DNA: TGTGCCAGCAGCCCTAGGTTCAAGAACTATGGCTACACCTTC. The whole variable domain, filled in from reference TRBV11-1 and TRBJ1-2, reads EAEVAQSPRYKITEKSQAVAFWCDPISGHATLYWYRQILGQGPELLVQFQDESVVDDSQLPKDRFSAERLKGVDSTLKIQPAELGDSAMYLCASSPRFKNYGYTFGSGTRLTVV.

This clonotype appeared a single time. The chain carries TRBV11-3 and TRBJ2-3, with D uncertain. The CDR3 consists of 14 residues. Germline CDR1 SGHNT, CDR2 YENEEA. With 2 bases removed from V and 2 bases from J, the gap between germline ends came to 8 bases. CDR3 DNA: TGTGCCAGCAGCTTATTCGCGGTCACAGATACGCAGTATTTT. This codes for CASSLFAVTDTQYF.